This T cell receptor (beta chain) comes out of a study of blood T cell repertoires in COVID-19. About the research overall: Nucleic acid was either cDNA or gDNA, and it came from T cells, B-cell-depleted T cells, or PBMCs.

CDR3 length: 16 amino acids. CDR1 is SGHAT and CDR2 is FQNNGV in the germline V gene. TCRdb keeps only in-frame clones here, not all; method: immunoSEQ multiplex PCR. Of about 97,000 clones listed, roughly 89% were seen once; the top ten hold over 15%. With regard to this clone: The junction departs from germline at one end; a sequencing error may be responsible.

The V gene is TRBV11-2, the J gene TRBJ2-7; TRBD2 might be the D (5 bases). Sequenced material: peripheral blood. The TCR originated in a human donor in a cohort sampled during active COVID-19. For the CDR3, the DNA is TGTGCCAGCAGCCTAGAGGGCAACGAAACGCCCTACGAGCAGTACTTC. Translation: CASSLEGNETPYEQYF.